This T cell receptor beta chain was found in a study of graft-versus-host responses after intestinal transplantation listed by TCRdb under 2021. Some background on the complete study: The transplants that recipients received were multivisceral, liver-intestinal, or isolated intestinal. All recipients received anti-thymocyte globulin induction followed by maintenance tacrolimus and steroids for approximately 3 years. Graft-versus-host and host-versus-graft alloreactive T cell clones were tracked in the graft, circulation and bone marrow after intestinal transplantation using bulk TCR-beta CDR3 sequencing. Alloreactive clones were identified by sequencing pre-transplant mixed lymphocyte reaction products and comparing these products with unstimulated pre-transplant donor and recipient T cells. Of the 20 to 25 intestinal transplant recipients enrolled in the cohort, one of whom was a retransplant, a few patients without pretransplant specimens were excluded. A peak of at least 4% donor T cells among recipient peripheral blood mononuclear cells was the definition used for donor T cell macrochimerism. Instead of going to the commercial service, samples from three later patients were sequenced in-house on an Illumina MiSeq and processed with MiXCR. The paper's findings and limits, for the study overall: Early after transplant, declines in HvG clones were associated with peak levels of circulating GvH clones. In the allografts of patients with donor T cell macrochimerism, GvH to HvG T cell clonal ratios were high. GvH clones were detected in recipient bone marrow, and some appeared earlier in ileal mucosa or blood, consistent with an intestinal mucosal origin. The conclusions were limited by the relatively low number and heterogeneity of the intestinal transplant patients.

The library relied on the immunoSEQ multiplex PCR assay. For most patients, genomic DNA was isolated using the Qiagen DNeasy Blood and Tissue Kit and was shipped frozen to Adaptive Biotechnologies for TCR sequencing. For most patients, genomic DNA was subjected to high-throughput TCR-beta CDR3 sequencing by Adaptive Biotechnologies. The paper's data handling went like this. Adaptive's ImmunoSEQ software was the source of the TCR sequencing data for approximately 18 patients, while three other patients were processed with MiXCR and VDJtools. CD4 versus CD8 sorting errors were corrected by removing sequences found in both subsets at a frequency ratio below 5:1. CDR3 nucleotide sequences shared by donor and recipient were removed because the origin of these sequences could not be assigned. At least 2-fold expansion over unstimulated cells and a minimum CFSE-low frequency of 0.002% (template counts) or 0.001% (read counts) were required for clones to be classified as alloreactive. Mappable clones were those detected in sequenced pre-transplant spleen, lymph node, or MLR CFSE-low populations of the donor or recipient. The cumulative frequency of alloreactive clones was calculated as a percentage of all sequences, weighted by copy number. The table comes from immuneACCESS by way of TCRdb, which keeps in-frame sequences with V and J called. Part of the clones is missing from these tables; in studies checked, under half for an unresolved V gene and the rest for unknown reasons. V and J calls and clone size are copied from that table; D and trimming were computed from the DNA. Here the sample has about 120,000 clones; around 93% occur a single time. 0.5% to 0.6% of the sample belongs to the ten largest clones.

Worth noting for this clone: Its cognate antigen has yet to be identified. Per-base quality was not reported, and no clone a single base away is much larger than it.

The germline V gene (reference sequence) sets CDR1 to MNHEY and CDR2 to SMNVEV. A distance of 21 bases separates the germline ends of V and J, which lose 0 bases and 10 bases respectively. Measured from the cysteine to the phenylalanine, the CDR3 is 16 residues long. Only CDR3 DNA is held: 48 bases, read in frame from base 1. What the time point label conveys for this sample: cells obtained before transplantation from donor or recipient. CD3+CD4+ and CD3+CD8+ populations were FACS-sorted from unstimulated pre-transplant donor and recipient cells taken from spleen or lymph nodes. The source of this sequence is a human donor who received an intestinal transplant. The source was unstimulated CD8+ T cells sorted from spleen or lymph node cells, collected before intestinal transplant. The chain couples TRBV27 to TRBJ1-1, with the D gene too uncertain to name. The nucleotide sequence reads TGTGCCAGCAGTTTATCGAACTTCCGGGCCAAAGAGGGAGCTTTCTTT. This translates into CASSLSNFRAKEGAFF.